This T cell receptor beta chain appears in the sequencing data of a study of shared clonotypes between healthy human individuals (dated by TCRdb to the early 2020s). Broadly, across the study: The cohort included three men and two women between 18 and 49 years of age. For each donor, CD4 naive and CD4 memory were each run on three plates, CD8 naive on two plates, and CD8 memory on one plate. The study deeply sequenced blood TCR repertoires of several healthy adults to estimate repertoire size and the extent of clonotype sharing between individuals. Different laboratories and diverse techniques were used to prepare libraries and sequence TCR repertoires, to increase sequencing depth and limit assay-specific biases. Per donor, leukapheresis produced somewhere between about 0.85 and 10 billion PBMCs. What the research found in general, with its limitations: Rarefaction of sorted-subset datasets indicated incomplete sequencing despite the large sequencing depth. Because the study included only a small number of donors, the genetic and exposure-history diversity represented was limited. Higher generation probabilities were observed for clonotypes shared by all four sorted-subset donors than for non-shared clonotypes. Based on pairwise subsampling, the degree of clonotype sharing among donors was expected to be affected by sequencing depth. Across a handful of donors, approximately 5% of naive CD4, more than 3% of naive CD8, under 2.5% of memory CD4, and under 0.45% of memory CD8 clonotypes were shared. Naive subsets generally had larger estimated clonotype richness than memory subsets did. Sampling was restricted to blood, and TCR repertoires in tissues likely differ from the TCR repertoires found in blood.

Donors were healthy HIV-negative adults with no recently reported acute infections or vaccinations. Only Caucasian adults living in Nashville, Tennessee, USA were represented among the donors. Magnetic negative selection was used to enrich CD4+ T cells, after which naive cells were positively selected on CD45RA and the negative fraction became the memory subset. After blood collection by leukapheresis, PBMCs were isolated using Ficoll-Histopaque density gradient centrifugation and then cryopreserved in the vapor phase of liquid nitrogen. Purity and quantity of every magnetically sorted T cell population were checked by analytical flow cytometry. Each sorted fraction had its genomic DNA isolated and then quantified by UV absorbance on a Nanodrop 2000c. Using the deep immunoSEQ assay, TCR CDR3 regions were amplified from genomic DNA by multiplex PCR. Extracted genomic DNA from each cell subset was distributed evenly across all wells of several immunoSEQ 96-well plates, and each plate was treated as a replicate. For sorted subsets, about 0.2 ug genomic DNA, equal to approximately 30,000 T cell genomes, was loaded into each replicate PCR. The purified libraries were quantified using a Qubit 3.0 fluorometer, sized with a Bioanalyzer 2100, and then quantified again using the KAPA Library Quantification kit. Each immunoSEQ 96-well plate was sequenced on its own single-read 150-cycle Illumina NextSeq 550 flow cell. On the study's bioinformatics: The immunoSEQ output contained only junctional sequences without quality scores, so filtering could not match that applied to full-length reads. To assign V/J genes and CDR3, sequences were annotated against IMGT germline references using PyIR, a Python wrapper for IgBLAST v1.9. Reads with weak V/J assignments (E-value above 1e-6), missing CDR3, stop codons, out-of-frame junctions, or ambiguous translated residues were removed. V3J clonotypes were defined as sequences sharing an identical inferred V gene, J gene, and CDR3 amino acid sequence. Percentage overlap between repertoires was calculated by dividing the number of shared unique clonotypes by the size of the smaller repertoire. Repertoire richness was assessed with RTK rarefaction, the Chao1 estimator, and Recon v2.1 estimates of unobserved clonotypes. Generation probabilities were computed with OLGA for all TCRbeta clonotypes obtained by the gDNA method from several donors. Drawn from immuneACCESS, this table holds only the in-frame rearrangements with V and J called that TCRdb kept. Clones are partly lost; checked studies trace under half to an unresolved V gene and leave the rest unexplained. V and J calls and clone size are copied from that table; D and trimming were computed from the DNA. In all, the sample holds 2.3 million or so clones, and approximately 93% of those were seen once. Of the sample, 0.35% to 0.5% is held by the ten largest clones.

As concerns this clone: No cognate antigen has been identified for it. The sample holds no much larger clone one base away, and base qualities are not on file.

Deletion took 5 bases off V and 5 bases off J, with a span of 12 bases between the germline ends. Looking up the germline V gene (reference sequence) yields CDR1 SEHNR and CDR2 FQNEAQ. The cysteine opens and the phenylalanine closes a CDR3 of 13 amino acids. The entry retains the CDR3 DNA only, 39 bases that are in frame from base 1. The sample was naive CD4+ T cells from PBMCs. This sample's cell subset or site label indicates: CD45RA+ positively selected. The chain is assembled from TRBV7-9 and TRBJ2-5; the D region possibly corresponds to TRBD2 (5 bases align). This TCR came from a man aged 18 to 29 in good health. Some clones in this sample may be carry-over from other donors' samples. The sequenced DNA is TGTGCCAGCAGCCGCGGGTCGGGGGAGACCCAGTACTTC. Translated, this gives CASSRGSGETQYF.